The rows below give T cell receptor beta chains drawn from one sample of a study of blood T cell repertoires in COVID-19. The method was immunoSEQ multiplex PCR; TCRdb's version includes in-frame clones alone and lacks a portion of them. The table includes 95,000 to 150,000 clones, about 77% detected once. Input material: peripheral blood. Receptor source: a human donor in a cohort sampled during active COVID-19. CDR3s include the opening cysteine and the closing phenylalanine or tryptophan. The D gene is left open where the match is weak. Not every row has a clone size; where given, it reads once, few, many or a size class.

v_call	clone_size	j_call	d_call	cdr3_nt	cdr3_aa
TRBV18	-	TRBJ1-6	-	TGTGCCAGCACAAACCAGGGGAATTCACCCCTCCACTTT	CASTNQGNSPLHF
TRBV4-2	-	TRBJ1-1	-	TGTGCCAGCAGCCTCGACACCAACACTGAAGCTTTCTTT	CASSLDTNTEAFF
TRBV3-1/TRBV3-2	-	TRBJ1-1	-	TGTGCCAGCAGCCAACAGGGTTTTGGGGTGAACACTGAAGCTTTCTTT	CASSQQGFGVNTEAFF
TRBV10-3	few	TRBJ2-5	-	TGTGCCATCAGTGAGTCTCACAGAAAGGAGACCCAGTACTTC	CAISESHRKETQYF
TRBV27	-	TRBJ2-2	TRBD1	TGTGCCAGCAGCCGCCCAACAGGGGTTGGTTCCGGGGAGCTGTTTTTT	CASSRPTGVGSGELFF
TRBV2	-	TRBJ2-2	-	TGTGCCAGCAGTACAAGCAGGGGATTTAAGGAAGCGAACACCGGGGAGCTGTTTTTT	CASSTSRGFKEANTGELFF
TRBV14	-	TRBJ1-1	-	TGTGCCAGCAGCCAAGATAGGGGGTACACTGAAGCTTTCTTT	CASSQDRGYTEAFF
TRBV9	-	TRBJ2-2	TRBD2	TGTGCCAGCAGCCCCAGGACTAGCGGGAGCATCGGGGAGCTGTTTTTT	CASSPRTSGSIGELFF
TRBV6-2/TRBV6-3	-	TRBJ1-3	TRBD1	TGTGCCAGCAGTTCCGGGACAGGGGACGGAAACACCATATATTTT	CASSSGTGDGNTIYF
TRBV4-1	-	TRBJ2-3	-	TGCGCCAGCAGCCAAGGACTTAGCGGAAGGCTCACAGATACGCAGTATTTT	CASSQGLSGRLTDTQYF
TRBV29-1	-	TRBJ2-7	-	TGCAGCGTTTTCCCCGGGGTGGGGTACGAGCAGTACTTC	CSVFPGVGYEQYF